These 7 T cell receptor beta chains were all obtained from the same sample, sequenced in a study of shared clonotypes between healthy human individuals. Assay used: immunoSEQ multiplex PCR; TCRdb lists only in-frame clones, some missing. Of over 2 million clones listed, around 93% were seen once; the top ten hold 0.3% to 0.45%. What was sequenced was naive CD4+ T cells from PBMCs. Subset indicated: CD45RA+ positively selected. These receptors originate from a man aged 18 to 29 in good health. Some clones in this sample may be carry-over from other donors' samples.

The V and J genes are TRBV7-3 and TRBJ2-3; a possible D gene is TRBD2 (5 bases). V shed 1 base and J shed 5 bases, with 7 bases lying between them. The CDR3 consists of 13 residues. CDR1 is SGHTA, CDR2 FQGTGA, per germline. The DNA for the CDR3 is TGTGCCAGCAGCTTAAATGCGGGAGATACGCAGTATTTT. Its translation: CASSLNAGDTQYF.

The J gene is TRBJ2-1, the V gene TRBV7-3, with D perhaps given as TRBD1 or TRBD2 (5 bases each). The CDR3 totals 14 residues. The germline V gene encodes CDR1 SGHTA and CDR2 FQGTGA. Between the trimmed V and J ends, which lost 5 bases and 5 bases, there was a span of 13 bases. Here the CDR3 DNA reads TGTGCCAGCAGCAAGGGGAGCCCGAACAATGAGCAGTTCTTC. Encoded protein: CASSKGSPNNEQFF.

J is TRBJ2-5 and V is TRBV19; no definite D call. The CDR3 runs to 15 residues. Per the germline V gene, CDR1 is LNHDA and CDR2 is SQIVND (reference sequence). The V and J ends lost 5 bases and 2 bases respectively, with 15 bases between them. The CDR3 spells CASSPTVLLQETQYF. The CDR3 DNA reads as TGTGCCAGTAGTCCAACGGTGCTTCTACAAGAGACCCAGTACTTC.

The chain couples TRBV5-1 to TRBJ2-7, with 10 bases matching TRBD1. The CDR3 spans 18 residues. J gave up 6 bases and V 2 bases, and 17 bases lay outside the gene matches. Per the germline V gene, CDR1 is SGHRS and CDR2 is YFSETQ. This CDR3 is CASSLTVLGTGVNGEQYF. CDR3 coding DNA: TGCGCCAGCAGCTTAACTGTTTTGGGGACAGGGGTTAATGGCGAGCAGTACTTC.

This chain joins TRBV2 and TRBJ2-7; 10 nucleotides match TRBD1. Germline values: CDR1 SNHLY, CDR2 FYNNEI. This CDR3 spans 14 amino acids. V lost 6 bases to trimming and J lost 6 bases; unmatched junction nucleotides: 8. Here the CDR3 reads CASSPDRGGREQYF. For the CDR3, the DNA is TGTGCCAGCAGCCCGGACAGGGGGGGGCGCGAGCAGTACTTC.

The chain is built from TRBV28 and TRBJ1-2; 7 bases align to TRBD1. CDR3 length: 14 amino acids. From germline, CDR1 is MDHEN and CDR2 SYDVKM. V shed 6 bases, J shed 4 bases, and the junction held 8 bases outside the gene matches. CDR3 in DNA: TGTGCCAGCAGCCCAGGGGGGGCCCGCTATGGCTACACCTTC. It yields the protein CASSPGGARYGYTF.

The J gene is TRBJ2-7, the V gene TRBV30, with 10 nucleotides matching TRBD1. Per the germline V gene, CDR1 is GTSNPN and CDR2 is SVGIG (reference sequence). The J segment lost 6 bases and the V segment lost 3 bases, leaving 5 bases of the junction unmatched. The CDR3 totals 13 residues. This chain's CDR3 is CAWRTGGVSEQYF. The CDR3 DNA reads as TGTGCCTGGAGGACAGGGGGCGTTTCCGAGCAGTACTTC.